One and the same sample provided the 2 T cell receptor beta chains below, sequenced in a study of OX40 agonist ivuxolimab in advanced cancers. TCRdb's table, derived via immunoSEQ multiplex PCR, lists solely in-frame clones and lacks some. The repertoire has about 60,000 clones, about 90% of them found once; the top ten carry 15% to 20%. The sequences come from CD4+ or CD8+ T cells sorted from blood, collected in a trial of the OX40 agonist ivuxolimab. These receptor sequences come from an adult with an advanced solid tumor such as melanoma, head and neck, liver or kidney cancer.

The V and J genes are TRBV28 and TRBJ1-4; weak D call: TRBD1 (6 bases). Trimming took off 2 bases at V and 8 bases at J, with 12 bases between the two ends. Germline-derived CDR1 and CDR2 are MDHEN and SYDVKM. The CDR3 spans 14 residues. CDR3 amino acids: CASSLGGRGEKLFF. CDR3 DNA: TGTGCCAGCAGTTTAGGGGGGCGCGGAGAAAAACTGTTTTTT.

This rearrangement joins TRBV5-6 to TRBJ2-5; maybe TRBD1 (7 bases). Germline CDR1 is SGHDT and CDR2 is YYEEEE. V shed 0 bases and J shed 1 base, with 16 bases lying between them. This CDR3 comprises 17 residues. Here the CDR3 DNA reads TGTGCCAGCAGCTTGGGGGGAGGTGGGACAGTCCAAGAGACCCAGTACTTC. The encoded protein is CASSLGGGGTVQETQYF.